This T cell receptor (beta chain) is from a study of a mutant IDH1 vaccine in newly diagnosed glioma. Study details: The therapy given earlier, which was standard therapy, consisted of radiotherapy, temozolomide, or both, and most of the patients received both. Whole-study results and caveats: The authors found pseudoprogression apparently unrelated to changes in top peripheral T cell clonotypes. It was 80% to 95% of patients that developed vaccine-induced immune responses.

Libraries were prepared by immunoSEQ multiplex PCR; TCRdb keeps only in-frame clonotypes and omits some of them. The sample lists tens of thousands of clones; over 60% were seen once. Time point meaning: baseline, week 1 (first vaccination visit). Described treatment: pre-vaccination baseline after standard-of-care therapy. The astrocytomas were IDH1-mutant, ATRX-negative, and WHO grade 3 or 4. Germline-derived CDR1 and CDR2 are SGHDN and FVKESK. Trimming took 0 bases from V and 1 from J, leaving 10 bases between them. The CDR3 contains 16 residues. A few counts support this clone. Its target is unknown.

This TCR came from a woman aged 40 to 50 with glioma. The rearrangement joins TRBV14 to TRBJ1-5, with D unresolved. The source was PBMCs, collected from a glioma patient treated with radiotherapy, temozolomide or both. DNA for the CDR3: TGTGCCAGCAGCCAAGAGCGAGAGGGCAGCAATCAGCCCCAGCATTTT. This codes for CASSQEREGSNQPQHF. Complete variable domain (other parts from reference TRBV14 and TRBJ1-5): EAGVTQFPSHSVIEKGQTVTLRCDPISGHDNLYWYRRVMGKEIKFLLHFVKESKQDESGMPNNRFLAERTGGTYSTLKVQPAELEDSGVYFCASSQEREGSNQPQHFGDGTRLSIL.